The clone carrying this T cell receptor beta chain has more than one count but fewer than ten. Original methodology: Counts of nucleated cells, estimated from reference gene primer amplification, were obtained. TCRdb's copy holds only in-frame clones and misses some; the assay was immunoSEQ multiplex PCR. For V, J and clone size, that table is used; D and trimming come from the DNA. The sample lists about 150,000 clones, under 85% occurring once. This entry belongs to a study of blood T cell repertoires in COVID-19. Study-wide background: Nucleic acid was either cDNA or gDNA, and it came from T cells, B-cell-depleted T cells, or PBMCs.

The source of this sequence is a woman older than 75 with acute or convalescent COVID-19. Sequencing was done on a sample of peripheral blood.

In DNA form, the CDR3 reads TGTGCCAGCAGTGATAGGCAGGCCACTGAAGCTTTCTTT. It translates to CASSDRQATEAFF. This sequence joins TRBV2 and TRBJ1-1; D not certain. The CDR3 is made up of 13 amino acids. The V gene's germline CDR1 is SNHLY and CDR2 FYNNEI. Between the trimmed V and J ends, which lost 3 bases and 4 bases, there was a span of 9 bases.